This TCR beta chain derives from a study of shared clonotypes between healthy human individuals. Study-wide points: A few donors had roughly 5% of their naive CD4 clonotypes in common. The study sampled only blood, and tissue repertoires likely differ.

With regard to this clone: Its antigen is as yet unknown. The same CDR3 also results from other DNA sequences found in this sample.

With 4 bases clipped from V and 3 bases from J, the junction kept 3 bases outside the gene matches. The CDR3 is 13 amino acids. Germline values: CDR1 SGHRS, CDR2 YFSETQ. Evenly divided among several immunoSEQ plates was the genomic DNA of each subset. Per the authors' pipeline: ImmunoSEQ sequences covered only the junction and lacked quality scores; filtering therefore differed. Clones were read by immunoSEQ multiplex PCR, and TCRdb kept only the in-frame ones, dropping some. For V, J and clone size, that table is used; D and trimming come from the DNA. The sample holds about 1,500,000 clones; approximately 97% are singletons and the top ten take over 1%.

Sequencing was done on a sample of naive CD4+ T cells sorted from blood. The subset denotes: CD45RA+ positively selected. The clonotype was recovered from a man aged 25-40 years in good health. V is TRBV5-1 and J is TRBJ2-5; 7 nucleotides match TRBD1. The CDR3 DNA follows: TGCGCCAGCAGCCCGGACAGGAAAGAGACCCAGTACTTC. Protein sequence: CASSPDRKETQYF. Full variable domain (missing parts from reference TRBV5-1 and TRBJ2-5): KAGVTQTPRYLIKTRGQQVTLSCSPISGHRSVSWYQQTPGQGLQFLFEYFSETQRNKGNFPGRFSGRQFSNSRSEMNVSTLELGDSALYLCASSPDRKETQYFGPGTRLLVL.